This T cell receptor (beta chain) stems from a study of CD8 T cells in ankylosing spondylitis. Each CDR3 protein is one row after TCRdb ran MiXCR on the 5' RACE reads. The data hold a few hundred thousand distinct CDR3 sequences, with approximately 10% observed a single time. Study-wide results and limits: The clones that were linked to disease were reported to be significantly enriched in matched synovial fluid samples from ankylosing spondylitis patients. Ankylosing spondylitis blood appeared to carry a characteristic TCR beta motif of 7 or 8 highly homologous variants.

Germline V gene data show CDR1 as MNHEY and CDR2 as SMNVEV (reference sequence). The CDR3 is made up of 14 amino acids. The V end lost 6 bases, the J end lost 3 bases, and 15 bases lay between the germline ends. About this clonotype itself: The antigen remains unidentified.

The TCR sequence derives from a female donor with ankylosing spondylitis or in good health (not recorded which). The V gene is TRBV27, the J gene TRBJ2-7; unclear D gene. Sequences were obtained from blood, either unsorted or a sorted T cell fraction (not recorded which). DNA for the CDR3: TGTGCCAGCAGGCCCCGAGGCCCCTACTACGAGCAGTACTTC. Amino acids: CASRPRGPYYEQYF.